A single sample gave rise to the 6 T cell receptor beta chains below, sequenced in a study of cytomegalovirus exposure and HLA in healthy donors. PCR primers comprised 60 Vbeta and 13 Jbeta primers. Sequencing was performed with immunoSEQ multiplex PCR; in TCRdb, only in-frame clones are kept and a portion is missing. The sample gives some 120,000 clones, approximately 80% of which show up once; less than 3% is in the top ten. The sample consisted of PBMCs. Receptor source: a young man in good health and CMV-seronegative.

The rearrangement links TRBV19 to TRBJ1-4; 12 positions match TRBD1. CDR3 length: 18 residues. Germline V gives CDR1 LNHDA, CDR2 SQIVND (reference sequence). J gave up 5 bases and V 6 bases, and 13 bases lay outside the gene matches. CDR3 coding DNA: TGTGCCAGTAGAAAAACCGGGACAGGGGGCCGTGGGAATGAAAAACTGTTTTTT. Protein: CASRKTGTGGRGNEKLFF.

The gene calls are TRBV25-1 and TRBJ1-2, with D possibly being TRBD1 (5 bases). V was shortened by 2 bases and J by 12 bases, with 13 bases between the two germline ends. The CDR3 totals 12 residues. Germline V CDR1 and CDR2: MGHDK, SYGVNS. As DNA, the CDR3 is TGTGCCAGCAGTGAACAGGGTTACGGCCACACCTTC. This gives the protein CASSEQGYGHTF.

This clone has just one count. The J gene is TRBJ2-1, the V gene TRBV11-2, with TRBD1 as a possible D gene (6 bases). The CDR3 has 15 residues. CDR1 SGHAT and CDR2 FQNNGV come from the germline V gene. Trimming cost V 3 bases and J 1 base, with 10 bases left between them. CDR3 sequence: CASSFRQVSYNEQFF. The CDR3 DNA follows: TGTGCCAGCAGCTTTCGACAGGTGTCCTACAATGAGCAGTTCTTC. Drawing the rest from reference TRBV11-2 and TRBJ2-1, the complete variable domain is EAGVAQSPRYKIIEKRQSVAFWCNPISGHATLYWYQQILGQGPKLLIQFQNNGVVDDSQLPKDRFSAERLKGVDSTLKIQPAKLEDSAVYLCASSFRQVSYNEQFFGPGTRLTVL.

In this sample, this clone turned up a few times. The chain recombines TRBV10-3 with TRBJ1-2; 9 bases are shared with TRBD1. Germline CDR1 and CDR2: ENHRY and SYGVKD. Unmatched junction bases numbered 4, after V lost 7 bases and J lost 4 bases. This CDR3 is built from 13 residues. CDR3 bases: TGTGCCATCAATCGGGACAGGGCCTATGGCTACACCTTC. Translated: CAINRDRAYGYTF.

As concerns this clone: Mismatch with germline at one junction end may stem from a read error. The gene calls are TRBV6-1 and TRBJ1-5; weak D call: TRBD1 (6 bases). Germline CDR1 is MNHNS and CDR2 is SASEGT. This CDR3 contains 15 residues. The CDR3 DNA follows: TGTGCCAGCAGCCGACAGTATGGGGGCAATCAGCCCCAGAATTTT. It codes for CASSRQYGGNQPQNF.

In regard to this clone: An end of the junction does not agree with germline; a read error may underlie this. The rearrangement links TRBV10-3 to TRBJ1-5; the match to TRBD1 covers 7 bases. This CDR3 spans 14 amino acids. The germline V gene has CDR1 ENHRY and CDR2 SYGVKD. CDR3 sequence reads: CAISESLGGQPQNF. As DNA, the CDR3 is TGTGCCATCAGTGAGTCGCTTGGGGGACAGCCCCAGAATTTT.